The 16 T cell receptor beta chains reported below all come from one sample, sequenced in a study of control samples from healthy donors and cancer patients. Profiling relied on immunoSEQ multiplex PCR, and the TCRdb table lists in-frame clones only, not all of them. The sample consists of tens of thousands of clones, more than 80% of them appearing once. Sequencing was performed on blood. These TCRs come from a woman aged 25 to 39 in good health.

V usage is TRBV6-4 and J usage is TRBJ1-2, with no clear D. The V gene lost 6 bases and the J gene lost 3 bases, with 8 bases spanning the gap. The CDR3 runs to 12 residues. Germline CDR1 MRHNA, CDR2 SNTAGT. The CDR3 DNA reads as TGTGCCAGCAGAGGAGGCGACTATGGCTACACCTTC. This translates into CASRGGDYGYTF.

This sequence joins TRBV11-2 and TRBJ1-5, with D maybe TRBD1 (5 bases). CDR3 length: 19 residues. Germline assignment: CDR1 SGHAT and CDR2 FQNNGV. V shed 0 bases and J shed 2 bases, with 20 bases lying between them. The CDR3 region is CASSLDLVLMGRGNQPQHF. The CDR3 coding sequence is TGTGCCAGCAGCTTAGATCTGGTATTGATGGGACGAGGCAATCAGCCCCAGCATTTT.

This chain joins TRBV27 and TRBJ2-1; 7 positions match TRBD1. Trimming cost V 1 base and J 3 bases; bases outside gene matches: 0. Germline values: CDR1 MNHEY, CDR2 SMNVEV (reference sequence). CDR3 length: 14 amino acids. The chain's CDR3 is CASSLWDSYNEQFF. The CDR3 nucleotides read TGTGCCAGCAGTTTATGGGACAGCTACAATGAGCAGTTCTTC.

The V gene is TRBV5-1, the J gene TRBJ2-7; TRBD2 agrees at 10 bases. Germline values: CDR1 SGHRS, CDR2 YFSETQ. The length of the CDR3 is 15 residues. The ends lost 0 bases at V and 3 bases at J; junction bases unmatched: 3. The DNA of the CDR3 is TGCGCCAGCAGCTTGGGAACTAGCGGGGTCTACGAGCAGTACTTC. It codes for CASSLGTSGVYEQYF. Full variable domain (remainder filled in from reference TRBV5-1 and TRBJ2-7): KAGVTQTPRYLIKTRGQQVTLSCSPISGHRSVSWYQQTPGQGLQFLFEYFSETQRNKGNFPGRFSGRQFSNSRSEMNVSTLELGDSALYLCASSLGTSGVYEQYFGPGTRLTVT.

The chain is built from TRBV3-1 (or the pseudogene TRBV3-2) and TRBJ1-5; TRBD1 is a possible D gene (6 bases). V gave up 0 bases and J gave up 4 bases, with 10 bases separating them. This CDR3 region has 15 residues. CDR1 and CDR2 from the germline V gene are LGHDT and YNNKEL (reference sequence). Here the CDR3 DNA reads TGTGCCAGCAGCCAAGAAATCGGACAGAATCAGCCCCAGCATTTT. It specifies CASSQEIGQNQPQHF.

This clone has a handful of counts. The rearrangement links TRBV7-9 to TRBJ2-1; 9 nucleotides match TRBD2. There are 15 residues in the CDR3. The V and J ends lost 4 bases and 2 bases, in that order; junction bases with no gene match: 3. Germline CDR1 reads SEHNR; CDR2 reads FQNEAQ (reference sequence). The CDR3 region has the DNA TGTGCCAGCAGCTCACTAGCGGGCGCCTACAATGAGCAGTTCTTC. As protein: CASSSLAGAYNEQFF.

The chain couples TRBV6-6 to TRBJ2-2; D may match TRBD1 or TRBD2 (5 bases each). The V gene's germline CDR1 is MNHNY and CDR2 SVGAGI (reference sequence). The CDR3 has 16 amino acids. V lost 0 bases, J lost 5 bases, and 13 bases lay in between. The CDR3 coding sequence is TGTGCCAGCAGTTACTCTGGGACCCTCGGGACCGGGGAGCTGTTTTTT. Protein sequence: CASSYSGTLGTGELFF.

The V and J genes are TRBV30 and TRBJ1-1, with a weak D call TRBD1 (5 bases). The CDR3 covers 14 residues. Germline-derived CDR1 and CDR2 are GTSNPN and SVGIG (reference sequence). V gave up 3 bases and J gave up 2 bases, with 13 bases separating them. The CDR3 region is CAWSRDAKNTEAFF. In DNA form, the CDR3 reads TGTGCCTGGAGCCGGGACGCCAAAAACACTGAAGCTTTCTTT.

About this clone: Within the sample, other DNA sequences also encode this same CDR3. This chain links TRBV14 with TRBJ1-1; D is uncertain. CDR1 and CDR2 (germline): SGHDN, FVKESK. The CDR3 is 13 amino acids. Trimming removed 3 bases at V and 0 bases at J, with 5 bases between. DNA for the CDR3: TGTGCCAGCAGCCAGGGGATGAACACTGAAGCTTTCTTT. It codes for CASSQGMNTEAFF.

V usage is TRBV10-1 and J usage is TRBJ2-7, with D perhaps matching TRBD1 (6 bases). This CDR3 has 16 residues. Trimming stripped 1 base from V and 3 bases from J, with 16 bases between. Germline CDR1 reads WNHNN; CDR2 reads SYGVQD (reference sequence). The CDR3 nucleotides are TGCGCCAGCAGTGAGTTACAGGGCGGATCGCTCTACGAGCAGTACTTC. Protein sequence: CASSELQGGSLYEQYF.

The chain is built from TRBV19 and TRBJ1-5; D is undetermined. V was clipped by 5 bases and J by 0 bases, with 8 bases between them. In germline, CDR1 is LNHDA, CDR2 SQIVND (reference sequence). The CDR3 consists of 14 residues. CDR3 coding DNA: TGTGCCAGTAGTGCCTCAGATAGCAATCAGCCCCAGCATTTT. Translated: CASSASDSNQPQHF.

The chain uses TRBV18 and TRBJ2-5; 10 bases are a match to TRBD2. Trimming at V came to 2 bases and at J to 5 bases, leaving 17 bases not matched to a gene. The CDR3 extends over 19 amino acids. Germline V lookup: CDR1 KGHSH, CDR2 LQKENI. CDR3 in amino acids: CASSPVKRGGPPFVETQYF. CDR3 bases: TGTGCCAGCTCACCAGTCAAGCGGGGGGGGCCCCCCTTCGTTGAGACCCAGTACTTC.

The CDR3 DNA reads TGTGCCAGCAGTGAGACAGGGCTGAACACTGAAGCTTTCTTT. Translation gives CASSETGLNTEAFF. The rearrangement links TRBV6-1 to TRBJ1-1; TRBD1 matches at 7 bases. Germline lookup yields CDR1 MNHNS and CDR2 SASEGT. The CDR3 contains 14 residues. V was pared by 3 bases and J by 0 bases, with 1 base of the junction left unmatched.

The J gene is TRBJ1-2, the V gene TRBV6-5, with 9 nucleotides matching TRBD1. The CDR3 extends over 13 amino acids. J lost 6 bases, V lost 5 bases, and 4 bases had no gene match. Germline loops: CDR1 MNHEY, CDR2 SVGAGI. CDR3 coding DNA: TGTGCCAGCAGTCTTGACAGGGGGAATGGCTACACCTTC. This codes for CASSLDRGNGYTF.

This clone was seen a handful of times. The chain joins TRBV2 to TRBJ1-2; D gene uncertain. The CDR3 sequence is 15 residues long. Trimming pared 4 bases from V and 4 bases from J, leaving 16 bases between. The germline V gene encodes CDR1 SNHLY and CDR2 FYNNEI. For the CDR3, the DNA is TGTGCCAGCAGTGTTGGTCAGAAAACCTTCTATGGCTACACCTTC. Protein sequence: CASSVGQKTFYGYTF.

The J gene is TRBJ1-2, the V gene TRBV18; 10 bases line up with TRBD1. This CDR3 region has 16 residues. Germline V gene sequence: CDR1 KGHSH, CDR2 LQKENI. Unmatched junction bases numbered 6, after V lost 3 bases and J lost 2 bases. The CDR3 nucleotides read TGTGCCAGCTCACCCGGGACAGGGGACAGGAACTATGGCTACACCTTC. It translates to CASSPGTGDRNYGYTF.